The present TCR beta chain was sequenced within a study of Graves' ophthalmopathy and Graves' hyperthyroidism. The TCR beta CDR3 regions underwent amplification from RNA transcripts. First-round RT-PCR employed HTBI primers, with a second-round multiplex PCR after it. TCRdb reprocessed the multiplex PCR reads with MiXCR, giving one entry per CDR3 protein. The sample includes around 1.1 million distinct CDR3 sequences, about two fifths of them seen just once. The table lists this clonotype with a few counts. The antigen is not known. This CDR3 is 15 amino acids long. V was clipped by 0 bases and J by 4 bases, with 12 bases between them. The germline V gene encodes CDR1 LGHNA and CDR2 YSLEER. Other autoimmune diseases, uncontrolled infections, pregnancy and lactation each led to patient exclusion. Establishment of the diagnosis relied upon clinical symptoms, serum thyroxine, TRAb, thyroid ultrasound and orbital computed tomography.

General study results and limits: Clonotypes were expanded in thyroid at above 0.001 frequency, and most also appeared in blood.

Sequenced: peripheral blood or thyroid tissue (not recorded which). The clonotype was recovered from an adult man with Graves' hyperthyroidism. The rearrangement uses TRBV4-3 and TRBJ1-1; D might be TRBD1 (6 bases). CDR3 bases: TGCGCCAGCAGCCAAGAATTTAACAGGGCCACTGAAGCTTTCTTT. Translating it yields CASSQEFNRATEAFF.